Listed here are 5 T cell receptor beta chains from one sample, sequenced in a study of cytomegalovirus exposure and HLA in healthy donors. This PCR relied on a set of 60 Vbeta primers and 13 Jbeta primers. Assay used: immunoSEQ multiplex PCR; TCRdb lists only in-frame clones, some missing. The repertoire holds tens of thousands of clones, with roughly 79% as singletons. Sequencing was done on a sample of PBMCs. These receptors were obtained from a woman aged 25-40 years in good health and CMV-seronegative.

The V call is TRBV9, the J call TRBJ1-4; D might be TRBD1 (6 bases). The CDR3 loop spans 14 amino acids. CDR1 is SGDLS, CDR2 YYNGEE, per germline. V shed 0 bases and J shed 7 bases, with 10 bases lying between them. This CDR3 is CASSVGARGEKLFF. CDR3 coding DNA: TGTGCCAGCAGCGTAGGGGCCAGGGGTGAAAAACTGTTTTTT.

V is TRBV7-3 and J is TRBJ2-5; the match to TRBD1 covers 8 bases. Germline trimming cut 5 bases from V and 7 bases from J; bases unmatched to any gene: 9. Per the germline V gene, CDR1 is SGHTA and CDR2 is FQGTGA. The CDR3 is 14 residues long. The CDR3 DNA is TGTGCCAGCAGCATCTCAGGGGGCATGGGGACCCAGTACTTC. Translation gives CASSISGGMGTQYF.

In the case of this clone: The same CDR3 can be traced to other DNA sequences in this sample. The CDR3 spells CAISEPQGNYGYTF. CDR3 nucleotides: TGTGCCATCAGTGAACCCCAGGGGAACTATGGCTACACCTTC. The chain combines TRBV10-3 with TRBJ1-2, with D possibly being TRBD1 (6 bases). The CDR3 contains 14 residues. V was clipped by 3 bases and J by 2 bases, with 10 bases between them. In germline, CDR1 is ENHRY, CDR2 SYGVKD.

The chain employs TRBV19 and TRBJ1-2; 9 bases fit TRBD1. This CDR3 comprises 15 residues. The junction had 4 bases not matched to a gene; V was cut back by 3 bases and J by 2 bases. Germline CDR1 reads LNHDA; CDR2 reads SQIVND (reference sequence). In DNA, the CDR3 is TGTGCCAGTAGTATCGGGACAGGGTCCAACTATGGCTACACCTTC. The encoded protein is CASSIGTGSNYGYTF. The full variable domain, with the rest looked up from reference TRBV19 and TRBJ1-2, is DGGITQSPKYLFRKEGQNVTLSCEQNLNHDAMYWYRQDPGQGLRLIYYSQIVNDFQKGDIAEGYSVSREKKESFPLTVTSAQKNPTAFYLCASSIGTGSNYGYTFGSGTRLTVV.

This chain connects TRBV4-1 to TRBJ1-6, with no clear D. V lost 3 bases and J 8 bases, leaving 14 bases between the germline ends. Germline CDR1 is MGHRA and CDR2 is YSYEKL. This CDR3 has 15 residues. This CDR3 reads CASSQGGRGDSPLHF. For the CDR3, the DNA is TGCGCCAGCAGCCAGGGCGGGCGAGGAGATTCACCCCTCCACTTT.